These 11 T cell receptor beta chains were sequenced from one sample in a study of follicular helper T cells after annual influenza vaccination. The assay was immunoSEQ multiplex PCR, and TCRdb's table has in-frame clones only and misses some. The sample carries hundreds of clones, about four fifths recorded once. Time point reported: 2015-2016 season, pre-vaccination. This sample comprised CXCR5+ CD38+ circulating T follicular helper cells from blood, obtained on the day of influenza vaccination. The subset was: circulating Tfh, non-naive CD4+CXCR5+PD-1+ (ICOS+CD38+ or ICOS-CD38-). The source is an adult who received the influenza vaccine.

This rearrangement joins TRBV19 to TRBJ1-2; D not resolved. V lost 3 bases and J 5 bases, leaving 13 bases between the germline ends. CDR1 and CDR2 (germline): LNHDA, SQIVND (reference sequence). The CDR3 sequence is 14 residues long. The CDR3 DNA reads as TGTGCCAGTAGTATCCGTCCGGGAGGGTATGGCTACACCTTC. The encoded protein is CASSIRPGGYGYTF.

The rearrangement uses TRBV5-1 and TRBJ2-3; D is perhaps TRBD2 (6 bases). This CDR3 spans 14 amino acids. CDR1 is SGHRS and CDR2 is YFSETQ in the germline V gene. With 4 bases removed from V and 2 bases from J, the gap between germline ends came to 11 bases. CDR3 amino acids: CASSPEGHTDTQYF. DNA for the CDR3: TGCGCCAGCAGCCCGGAGGGCCACACAGATACGCAGTATTTT.

The chain couples TRBV19 to TRBJ1-5, with D perhaps TRBD1 (6 bases). The CDR3 has 15 residues. Trimming removed 0 bases at V and 5 bases at J, with 11 bases between. Germline CDR1 is LNHDA and CDR2 is SQIVND (reference sequence). The CDR3 DNA sequence: TGTGCCAGTAGTATAGATCGACAGGCTTATCAGCCCCAGCATTTT. Translation: CASSIDRQAYQPQHF. Supplemented by reference TRBV19 and TRBJ1-5, the full variable domain reads DGGITQSPKYLFRKEGQNVTLSCEQNLNHDAMYWYRQDPGQGLRLIYYSQIVNDFQKGDIAEGYSVSREKKESFPLTVTSAQKNPTAFYLCASSIDRQAYQPQHFGDGTRLSIL.

This clone was counted a few times. The chain recombines TRBV29-1 with TRBJ1-2; no clear D gene. The CDR3 spans 11 residues. Trimming took off 4 bases at V and 4 bases at J, with 7 bases between the two ends. The germline V gene encodes CDR1 SQVTM and CDR2 ANQGSEA. CDR3 sequence reads: CSVVESYGYTF. CDR3 DNA sequence: TGCAGCGTTGTGGAAAGCTATGGCTACACCTTC. Complete variable domain (other parts from reference TRBV29-1 and TRBJ1-2): SAVISQKPSRDICQRGTSLTIQCQVDSQVTMMFWYRQQPGQSLTLIATANQGSEATYESGFVIDKFPISRPNLTFSTLTVSNMSPEDSSIYLCSVVESYGYTFGSGTRLTVV.

This clone showed up just once. V and J are TRBV7-9 and TRBJ2-3; 8 positions agree with TRBD2. The CDR3 covers 15 residues. V was clipped by 2 bases and J by 4 bases; unmatched bases: 5. Germline CDR1 reads SEHNR; CDR2 reads FQNEAQ (reference sequence). Here the CDR3 reads CASSLSGGGADTQYF. The CDR3, as DNA: TGTGCCAGCAGCTTAAGCGGGGGAGGCGCAGATACGCAGTATTTT.

This chain uses TRBV7-2 with TRBJ2-2, with 13 bases aligning to TRBD2. J gave up 5 bases and V 1 base, and 10 bases lay outside the gene matches. Germline loops: CDR1 SGHTA, CDR2 FQGNSA. The CDR3 runs to 19 residues. Written as DNA, the CDR3 is TGTGCCAGCAGCTTAGATAGTCCTATACTAGCGGGGGGGACCGGGGAGCTGTTTTTT. Protein sequence: CASSLDSPILAGGTGELFF.

In this sample, this clone turned up once. The chain links TRBV10-3 to TRBJ1-2, with D tentatively TRBD1 (6 bases). The V end lost 5 bases, the J end lost 0 bases, and 16 bases lay between the germline ends. CDR3 length: 16 residues. Germline CDR1 is ENHRY and CDR2 is SYGVKD. DNA of the CDR3: TGTGCCATCAGTCAAAACAGGGCCCCAACTAACTATGGCTACACCTTC. Protein: CAISQNRAPTNYGYTF.

This clone was seen only a few times. This rearrangement joins TRBV7-8 to TRBJ2-7; possibly TRBD1 or TRBD2 for D (6 bases each). The germline V gene has CDR1 SGHVS and CDR2 FQNEAQ. This CDR3 has 14 residues. Trimming shortened V by 0 bases and J by 3 bases, and 9 bases separated the two germline ends. The CDR3 DNA sequence: TGTGCCAGCAGCTTAGCGGGGGGCATCTACGAGCAGTACTTC. This gives the protein CASSLAGGIYEQYF.

The gene calls are TRBV20-1 and TRBJ1-1; D gene unclear. The V end was cut by 5 bases, the J end by 3 bases, with 7 bases between. The CDR3 runs 11 residues. CDR1 is DFQATT, CDR2 SNEGSKA, per germline (reference sequence). The CDR3 bases are TGCAGTGCTTGGGAGGACACTGAAGCTTTCTTT. Residues: CSAWEDTEAFF.

The rearrangement joins TRBV30 to TRBJ1-2, with D possibly TRBD1 on 5 matching bases. Germline V gene lookup returns CDR1 GTSNPN and CDR2 SVGIG (reference sequence). This CDR3 spans 13 amino acids. V was clipped by 3 bases and J by 6 bases, with 14 bases between them. The CDR3 reads CAWSMGRIDGYTF. For the CDR3, the DNA is TGTGCCTGGAGCATGGGACGTATCGATGGCTACACCTTC. Looking up the rest from reference TRBV30 and TRBJ1-2 gives the full variable domain: SQTIHQWPATLVQPVGSPLSLECTVEGTSNPNLYWYRQAAGRGLQLLFYSVGIGQISSEVPQNLSASRPQDRQFILSSKKLLLSDSGFYLCAWSMGRIDGYTFGSGTRLTVV.

The chain couples TRBV29-1 to TRBJ2-3; D gene unclear. Trimming took off 6 bases at V and 1 base at J, with 2 bases between the two ends. The CDR3 is made up of 10 amino acids. Germline V CDR1 and CDR2: SQVTM, ANQGSEA. Here the CDR3 DNA reads TGCAGCGTGGGCACAGATACGCAGTATTTT. It translates to CSVGTDTQYF.